These T cell receptor beta chains were read from a single sample in a study of blood T cell repertoires in COVID-19. Measured with immunoSEQ multiplex PCR; TCRdb has only the in-frame clones, and not every one. The sample yields some 350,000 clones, about 87% seen once. The sequenced sample consisted of PBMCs or T cells enriched from blood (not recorded which). These receptors originate from a man under 40 who had recovered from COVID-19. Both conserved end residues are trimmed from each CDR3. A D gene is named only where the DNA matches it firmly. Expanded clones are given a class, and other clones once, few, many or no size at all.

d_gene: TRBD1
len: 12
j_gene: TRBJ2-5
v_gene: TRBV28
abundance: -
CDR3aa: ASSSDRGRETQY

d_gene: TRBD1
len: 12
j_gene: TRBJ1-1
v_gene: TRBV6-5
abundance: -
CDR3aa: ASSSPTGVTEAF

d_gene: TRBD1
len: 14
j_gene: TRBJ2-3
v_gene: TRBV6-5
abundance: -
CDR3aa: ASSYSTGGGSDTQY

d_gene: -
len: 10
j_gene: TRBJ1-2
v_gene: TRBV12-3/TRBV12-4
abundance: -
CDR3aa: ASSFRQIGYT

d_gene: -
len: 11
j_gene: TRBJ1-2
v_gene: TRBV27
abundance: -
CDR3aa: ASTTGGAQGYT

d_gene: TRBD1
len: 14
j_gene: TRBJ1-6
v_gene: TRBV4-1
abundance: -
CDR3aa: ASSQRQGLLNSPLH

d_gene: TRBD1
len: 12
j_gene: TRBJ1-2
v_gene: TRBV19
abundance: -
CDR3aa: ASSPWDSFFGYT

d_gene: -
len: 11
j_gene: TRBJ1-2
v_gene: TRBV7-9
abundance: once
CDR3aa: ASSPGGGEGYT

d_gene: -
len: 12
j_gene: TRBJ1-1
v_gene: TRBV19
abundance: once
CDR3aa: ASSISRMNTEAF

d_gene: -
len: 13
j_gene: TRBJ2-2
v_gene: TRBV24-1
abundance: -
CDR3aa: ATSDPGTNTGELF

d_gene: TRBD2
len: 15
j_gene: TRBJ2-2
v_gene: TRBV28
abundance: -
CDR3aa: ASSLSRTSGFTGELF

d_gene: -
len: 15
j_gene: TRBJ1-6
v_gene: TRBV4-1
abundance: -
CDR3aa: ASSQDRRSSYNSPLH

d_gene: -
len: 13
j_gene: TRBJ1-1
v_gene: TRBV5-1
abundance: -
CDR3aa: ASSFSGGSAAEAF

d_gene: TRBD2
len: 14
j_gene: TRBJ2-3
v_gene: TRBV4-1
abundance: -
CDR3aa: ASSQRLAGGGDTQY

d_gene: -
len: 12
j_gene: TRBJ2-1
v_gene: TRBV7-3
abundance: -
CDR3aa: ASSRLGDYNEQF

d_gene: TRBD2
len: 13
j_gene: TRBJ2-1
v_gene: TRBV18
abundance: -
CDR3aa: ASSPSRGEGLEQF

d_gene: TRBD2
len: 11
j_gene: TRBJ2-7
v_gene: TRBV11-2
abundance: -
CDR3aa: ASSLGLAGAQY

d_gene: -
len: 8
j_gene: TRBJ1-1
v_gene: TRBV20-1
abundance: -
CDR3aa: SARLGEAF

d_gene: TRBD1
len: 15
j_gene: TRBJ1-4
v_gene: TRBV15
abundance: -
CDR3aa: ATSRAGTGRTNEKLF

d_gene: -
len: 13
j_gene: TRBJ1-5
v_gene: TRBV19
abundance: -
CDR3aa: ASRIQGNSNQPQH

d_gene: -
len: 13
j_gene: TRBJ2-7
v_gene: TRBV7-9
abundance: -
CDR3aa: ASSFTQEGIYEQY

d_gene: TRBD1
len: 14
j_gene: TRBJ2-3
v_gene: TRBV19
abundance: -
CDR3aa: ASSIPGTGSTDTQY

d_gene: -
len: 11
j_gene: TRBJ1-2
v_gene: TRBV9
abundance: -
CDR3aa: ASEGVIVGGYT

d_gene: -
len: 11
j_gene: TRBJ1-1
v_gene: TRBV12-3/TRBV12-4
abundance: -
CDR3aa: ASTRQENTEAF

d_gene: TRBD2
len: 13
j_gene: TRBJ2-3
v_gene: TRBV3-1/TRBV3-2
abundance: once
CDR3aa: ASSPGLVGTDTQY

d_gene: TRBD1
len: 14
j_gene: TRBJ1-1
v_gene: TRBV29-1
abundance: -
CDR3aa: SVEGVGTGLNTEAF

d_gene: TRBD2
len: 17
j_gene: TRBJ2-3
v_gene: TRBV7-8
abundance: few
CDR3aa: ASSLPPGLAGVSTDTQY

d_gene: -
len: 10
j_gene: TRBJ1-2
v_gene: TRBV5-1
abundance: -
CDR3aa: ASSSDRGGYT

d_gene: -
len: 14
j_gene: TRBJ2-2
v_gene: TRBV27
abundance: -
CDR3aa: ASSLRRGANTGELF

d_gene: -
len: 15
j_gene: TRBJ1-1
v_gene: TRBV5-6
abundance: -
CDR3aa: ASSPAVRDYMNTEAF

d_gene: -
len: 11
j_gene: TRBJ2-1
v_gene: TRBV6-5
abundance: -
CDR3aa: ASSLDQYSEQF

d_gene: -
len: 12
j_gene: TRBJ2-3
v_gene: TRBV5-5
abundance: -
CDR3aa: ASQLAGQNPTQY

d_gene: TRBD1
len: 13
j_gene: TRBJ2-5
v_gene: TRBV19
abundance: -
CDR3aa: ASSTQRTGQETQY

d_gene: -
len: 9
j_gene: TRBJ1-2
v_gene: TRBV10-3
abundance: -
CDR3aa: AIGQNYGYT

d_gene: -
len: 13
j_gene: TRBJ1-6
v_gene: TRBV18
abundance: -
CDR3aa: ASSLTGGSNSPLH

d_gene: TRBD1
len: 12
j_gene: TRBJ1-1
v_gene: TRBV4-1
abundance: few
CDR3aa: ASSQQTGITEAF

d_gene: -
len: 13
j_gene: TRBJ2-7
v_gene: TRBV9
abundance: -
CDR3aa: ASSVGDFASYEQY

d_gene: TRBD2
len: 13
j_gene: TRBJ2-1
v_gene: TRBV28
abundance: -
CDR3aa: ASSKVIGGDNEQF

d_gene: TRBD1
len: 13
j_gene: TRBJ1-2
v_gene: TRBV7-2
abundance: -
CDR3aa: ASSLWPPRGHGYT

d_gene: -
len: 10
j_gene: TRBJ2-7
v_gene: TRBV9
abundance: -
CDR3aa: ASSATGREQY

d_gene: -
len: 10
j_gene: TRBJ1-2
v_gene: TRBV19
abundance: -
CDR3aa: AISTVNYGYT

d_gene: -
len: 12
j_gene: TRBJ2-7
v_gene: TRBV6-5
abundance: -
CDR3aa: ASNYSDRTPEQY

d_gene: -
len: 11
j_gene: TRBJ1-4
v_gene: TRBV19
abundance: -
CDR3aa: ASSIWVGEKLF

d_gene: -
len: 10
j_gene: TRBJ2-7
v_gene: TRBV28
abundance: -
CDR3aa: ASSLDNYEQY

d_gene: TRBD1
len: 15
j_gene: TRBJ2-1
v_gene: TRBV7-8
abundance: -
CDR3aa: ASSLPRQGPSYNEQF

d_gene: -
len: 15
j_gene: TRBJ1-5
v_gene: TRBV18
abundance: -
CDR3aa: ASSPKAGGLGNQPQH

d_gene: TRBD1
len: 14
j_gene: TRBJ2-2
v_gene: TRBV19
abundance: -
CDR3aa: ASRPQGGLGTGELF

d_gene: -
len: 9
j_gene: TRBJ2-7
v_gene: TRBV2
abundance: -
CDR3aa: ASYREYEQY

d_gene: -
len: 13
j_gene: TRBJ1-1
v_gene: TRBV5-1
abundance: -
CDR3aa: ASSLVGGLNTEAF

d_gene: -
len: 14
j_gene: TRBJ1-4
v_gene: TRBV5-5
abundance: -
CDR3aa: ASSLVQSSTNEKLF

d_gene: -
len: 12
j_gene: TRBJ1-5
v_gene: TRBV19
abundance: -
CDR3aa: ASSIEDNYQPQH

d_gene: -
len: 11
j_gene: TRBJ1-6
v_gene: TRBV30
abundance: -
CDR3aa: AWSPPGILPLH

d_gene: TRBD1
len: 12
j_gene: TRBJ1-6
v_gene: TRBV6-5
abundance: -
CDR3aa: ASSSTGGGSPLH

d_gene: TRBD2
len: 14
j_gene: TRBJ2-5
v_gene: TRBV19
abundance: -
CDR3aa: ASSRNRLAGQETQY

d_gene: TRBD1
len: 14
j_gene: TRBJ2-2
v_gene: TRBV29-1
abundance: -
CDR3aa: SVSLPGTGKTGELF

d_gene: -
len: 13
j_gene: TRBJ2-1
v_gene: TRBV15
abundance: -
CDR3aa: ATSRAGGAYNEQF

d_gene: TRBD1
len: 14
j_gene: TRBJ1-2
v_gene: TRBV24-1
abundance: -
CDR3aa: ATSDPGQGGDYGYT

d_gene: TRBD2
len: 11
j_gene: TRBJ2-5
v_gene: TRBV29-1
abundance: -
CDR3aa: SARLADQETQY

d_gene: -
len: 15
j_gene: TRBJ2-3
v_gene: TRBV1
abundance: -
CDR3aa: TSSVQGGSEDTDTQY

d_gene: -
len: 12
j_gene: TRBJ1-3
v_gene: TRBV12-5
abundance: -
CDR3aa: ASGLFAGSGTIY